This T cell receptor (beta chain) was sequenced in a study of T cell clonotyping in hematopoietic cell transplantation. This clone has more than one count but fewer than ten. Clones were read by immunoSEQ multiplex PCR, and TCRdb kept only the in-frame ones, dropping some. The sample has approximately 7,000 clones; around a third are singletons. V was clipped by 8 bases and J by 4 bases, with 15 bases between them. The CDR3 has 14 residues. CDR1 is SNHLY and CDR2 is FYNNEI in the germline V gene. The chain couples TRBV2 to TRBJ1-5; weak D call: TRBD1 (6 bases). The TCR comes from an older female patient who had an allogeneic stem cell transplant, so the T cells may come from the graft donor. Some clones in this sample may be carry-over from other donors' samples. The material sequenced was peripheral blood mononuclear cells, taken 30 days after allogeneic stem cell transplant. Here the CDR3 reads CASANDRTNQPQHF. The CDR3 DNA reads as TGTGCCAGCGCCAACGACAGGACAAATCAGCCCCAGCATTTT.